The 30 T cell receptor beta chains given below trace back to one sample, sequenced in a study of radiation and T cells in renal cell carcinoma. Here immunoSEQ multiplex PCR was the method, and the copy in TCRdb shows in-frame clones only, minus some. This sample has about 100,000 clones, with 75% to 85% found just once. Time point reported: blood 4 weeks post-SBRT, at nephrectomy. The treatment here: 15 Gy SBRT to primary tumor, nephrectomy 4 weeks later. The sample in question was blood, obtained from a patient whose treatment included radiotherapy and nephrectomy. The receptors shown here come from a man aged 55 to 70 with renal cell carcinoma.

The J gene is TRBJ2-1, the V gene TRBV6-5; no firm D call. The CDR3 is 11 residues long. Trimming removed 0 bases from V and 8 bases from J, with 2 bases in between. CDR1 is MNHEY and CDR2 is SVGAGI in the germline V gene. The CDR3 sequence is CASSYSDEQFF. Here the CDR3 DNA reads TGTGCCAGCAGTTACTCAGATGAGCAGTTCTTC.

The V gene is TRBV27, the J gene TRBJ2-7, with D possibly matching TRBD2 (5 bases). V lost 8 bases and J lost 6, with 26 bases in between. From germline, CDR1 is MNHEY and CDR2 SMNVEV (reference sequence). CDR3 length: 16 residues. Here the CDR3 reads CASSYLGVGILREQYF. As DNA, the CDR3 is TGTGCCAGCTCTTACCTGGGAGTTGGGATCCTTCGCGAGCAGTACTTC.

The CDR3 reads CASSLRPSGIHYEQYF. In nucleotides, the CDR3 is TGTGCCAGCAGCTTAAGGCCTAGCGGCATCCACTACGAGCAGTACTTC. V is TRBV7-3 and J is TRBJ2-7, with TRBD2 matching 7 bases. V lost 1 base to trimming and J lost 3 bases; unmatched junction nucleotides: 9. This CDR3 has 16 residues. Per germline, CDR1 SGHTA and CDR2 FQGTGA.

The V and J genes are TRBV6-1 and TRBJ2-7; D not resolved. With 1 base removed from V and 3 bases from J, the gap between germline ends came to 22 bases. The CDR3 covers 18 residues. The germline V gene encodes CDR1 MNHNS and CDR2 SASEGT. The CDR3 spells CASSEGLFTSDHDYEQYF. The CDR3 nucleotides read TGTGCCAGCAGTGAAGGGTTATTCACTTCGGACCACGACTACGAGCAGTACTTC.

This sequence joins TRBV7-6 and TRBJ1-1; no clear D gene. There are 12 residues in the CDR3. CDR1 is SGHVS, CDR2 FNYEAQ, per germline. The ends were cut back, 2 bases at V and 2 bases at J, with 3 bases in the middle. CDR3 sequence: CASSLTNTEAFF. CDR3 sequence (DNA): TGTGCCAGCAGCTTAACAAACACTGAAGCTTTCTTT.

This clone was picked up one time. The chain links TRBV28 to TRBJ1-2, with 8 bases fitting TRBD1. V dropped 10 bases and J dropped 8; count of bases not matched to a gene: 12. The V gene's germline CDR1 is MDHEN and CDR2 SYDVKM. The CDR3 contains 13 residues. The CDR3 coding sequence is TGTGCCATCGACCAGGGGGCCGGAGGGGGCTACACCTTC. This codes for CAIDQGAGGGYTF.

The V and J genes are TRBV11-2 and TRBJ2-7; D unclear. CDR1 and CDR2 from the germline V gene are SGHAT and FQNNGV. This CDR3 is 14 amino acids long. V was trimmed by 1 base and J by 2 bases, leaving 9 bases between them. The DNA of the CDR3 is TGTGCCAGCAGCTTAGTTCCAGGAACCTACGAGCAGTACTTC. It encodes CASSLVPGTYEQYF.

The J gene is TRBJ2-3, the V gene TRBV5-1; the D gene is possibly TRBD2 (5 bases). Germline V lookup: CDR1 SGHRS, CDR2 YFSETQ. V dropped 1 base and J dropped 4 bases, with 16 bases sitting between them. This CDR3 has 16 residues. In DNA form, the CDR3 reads TGCGCCAGCAGCTTGACGGTTCGGGGTGGGGCAGATACGCAGTATTTT. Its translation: CASSLTVRGGADTQYF.

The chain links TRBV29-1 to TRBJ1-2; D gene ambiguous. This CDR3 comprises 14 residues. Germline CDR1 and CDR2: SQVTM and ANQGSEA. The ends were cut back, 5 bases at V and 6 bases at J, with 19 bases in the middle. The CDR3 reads CSVPRFEGLHGYTF. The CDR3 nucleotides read TGCAGCGTTCCTCGATTCGAGGGCCTCCATGGCTACACCTTC.

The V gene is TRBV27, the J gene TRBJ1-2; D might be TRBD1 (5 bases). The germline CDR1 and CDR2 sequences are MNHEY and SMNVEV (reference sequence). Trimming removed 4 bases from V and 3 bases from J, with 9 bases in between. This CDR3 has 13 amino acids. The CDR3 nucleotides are TGTGCCAGCAGTTCCAAGGGGCACTATGGCTACACCTTC. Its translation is CASSSKGHYGYTF.

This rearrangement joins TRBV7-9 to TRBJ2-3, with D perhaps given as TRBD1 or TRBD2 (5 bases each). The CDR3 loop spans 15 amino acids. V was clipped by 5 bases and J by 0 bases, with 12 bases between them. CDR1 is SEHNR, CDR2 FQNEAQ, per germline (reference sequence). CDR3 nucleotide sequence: TGTGCCAGCAGCCCGGGGACGGTTAGCACAGATACGCAGTATTTT. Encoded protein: CASSPGTVSTDTQYF.

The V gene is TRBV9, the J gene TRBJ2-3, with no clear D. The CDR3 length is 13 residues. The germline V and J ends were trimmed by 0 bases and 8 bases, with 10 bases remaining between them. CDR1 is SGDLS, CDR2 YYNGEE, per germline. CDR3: CASSVDSGFTQYF. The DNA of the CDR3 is TGTGCCAGCAGCGTAGATTCGGGCTTTACGCAGTATTTT.

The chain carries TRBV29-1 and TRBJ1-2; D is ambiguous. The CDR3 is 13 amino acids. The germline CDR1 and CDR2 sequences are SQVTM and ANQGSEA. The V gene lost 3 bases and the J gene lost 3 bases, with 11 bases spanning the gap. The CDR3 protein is CSVEVRADYGYTF. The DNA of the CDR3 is TGCAGCGTTGAGGTGAGGGCGGACTATGGCTACACCTTC.

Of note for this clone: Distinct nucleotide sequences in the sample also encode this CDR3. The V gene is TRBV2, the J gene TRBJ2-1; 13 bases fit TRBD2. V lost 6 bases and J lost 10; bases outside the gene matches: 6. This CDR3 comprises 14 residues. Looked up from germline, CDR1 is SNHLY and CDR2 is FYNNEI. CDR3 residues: CASSRTSGSGEQFF. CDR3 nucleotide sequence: TGTGCCAGCAGCAGGACTAGCGGGAGTGGCGAGCAGTTCTTC.

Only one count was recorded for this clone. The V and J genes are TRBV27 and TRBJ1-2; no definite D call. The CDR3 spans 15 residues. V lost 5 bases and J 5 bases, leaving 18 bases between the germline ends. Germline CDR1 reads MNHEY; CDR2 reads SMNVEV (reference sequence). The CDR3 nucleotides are TGTGCCAGCAGTCCAGGACTCTCACTCGGATATGGCTACACCTTC. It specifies CASSPGLSLGYGYTF.

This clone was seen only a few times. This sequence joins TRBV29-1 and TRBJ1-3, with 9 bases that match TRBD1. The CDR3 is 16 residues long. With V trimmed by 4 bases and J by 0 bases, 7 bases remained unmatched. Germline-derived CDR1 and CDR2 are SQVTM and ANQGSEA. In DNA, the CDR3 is TGCAGCGTTGGAACCGGGACAGGGACCTCTGGAAACACCATATATTTT. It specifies CSVGTGTGTSGNTIYF. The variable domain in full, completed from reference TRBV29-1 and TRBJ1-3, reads SAVISQKPSRDICQRGTSLTIQCQVDSQVTMMFWYRQQPGQSLTLIATANQGSEATYESGFVIDKFPISRPNLTFSTLTVSNMSPEDSSIYLCSVGTGTGTSGNTIYFGEGSWLTVV.

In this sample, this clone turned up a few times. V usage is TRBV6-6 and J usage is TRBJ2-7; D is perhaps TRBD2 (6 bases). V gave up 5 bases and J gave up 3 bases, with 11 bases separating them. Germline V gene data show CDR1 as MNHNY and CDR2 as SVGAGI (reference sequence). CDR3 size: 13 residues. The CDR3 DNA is TGTGCCAGCAGTCCACGGGGGTACTACGAGCAGTACTTC. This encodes CASSPRGYYEQYF.

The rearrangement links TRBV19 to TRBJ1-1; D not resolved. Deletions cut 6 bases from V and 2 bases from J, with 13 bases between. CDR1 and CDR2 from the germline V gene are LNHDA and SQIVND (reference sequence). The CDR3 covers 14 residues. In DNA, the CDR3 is TGTGCCAGTAGGGCGGACGGCTCTAACACTGAAGCTTTCTTT. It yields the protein CASRADGSNTEAFF.

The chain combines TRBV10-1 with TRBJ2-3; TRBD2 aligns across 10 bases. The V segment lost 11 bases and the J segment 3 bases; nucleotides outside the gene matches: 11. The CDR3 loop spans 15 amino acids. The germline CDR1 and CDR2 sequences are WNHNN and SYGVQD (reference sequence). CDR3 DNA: TGCGCCGGGAGGCAAGCGGGAGGGCCTACAGATACGCAGTATTTT. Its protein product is CAGRQAGGPTDTQYF.

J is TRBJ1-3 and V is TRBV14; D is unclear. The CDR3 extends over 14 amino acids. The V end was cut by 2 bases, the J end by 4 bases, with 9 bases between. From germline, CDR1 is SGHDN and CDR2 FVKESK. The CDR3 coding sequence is TGTGCCAGCAGCCAAACCAGGTCGGGAAACACCATATATTTT. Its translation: CASSQTRSGNTIYF.

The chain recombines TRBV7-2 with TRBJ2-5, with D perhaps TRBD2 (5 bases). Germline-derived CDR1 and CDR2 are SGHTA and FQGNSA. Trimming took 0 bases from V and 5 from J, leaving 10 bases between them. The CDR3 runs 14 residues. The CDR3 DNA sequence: TGTGCCAGCAGCTTAGCTGCGGGTTTGGAGACCCAGTACTTC. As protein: CASSLAAGLETQYF.

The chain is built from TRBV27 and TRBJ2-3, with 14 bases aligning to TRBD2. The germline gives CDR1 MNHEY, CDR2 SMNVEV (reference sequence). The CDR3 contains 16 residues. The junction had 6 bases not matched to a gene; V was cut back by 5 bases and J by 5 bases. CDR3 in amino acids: CASSMGLAGVRDTQYF. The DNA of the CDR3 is TGTGCCAGCAGTATGGGACTAGCGGGAGTACGAGATACGCAGTATTTT.

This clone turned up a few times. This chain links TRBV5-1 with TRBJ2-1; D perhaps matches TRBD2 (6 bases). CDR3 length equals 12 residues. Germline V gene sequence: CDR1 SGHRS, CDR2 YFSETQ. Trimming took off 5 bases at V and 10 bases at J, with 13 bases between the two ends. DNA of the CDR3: TGCGCCAGCAGTAATCTAAGCGGGGAGCAGTTCTTC. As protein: CASSNLSGEQFF.

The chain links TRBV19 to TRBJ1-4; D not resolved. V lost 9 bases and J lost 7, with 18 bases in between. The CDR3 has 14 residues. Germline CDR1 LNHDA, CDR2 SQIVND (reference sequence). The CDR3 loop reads CASTPRAAGEKLFF. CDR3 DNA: TGTGCCAGCACCCCGCGGGCGGCAGGTGAAAAACTGTTTTTT.

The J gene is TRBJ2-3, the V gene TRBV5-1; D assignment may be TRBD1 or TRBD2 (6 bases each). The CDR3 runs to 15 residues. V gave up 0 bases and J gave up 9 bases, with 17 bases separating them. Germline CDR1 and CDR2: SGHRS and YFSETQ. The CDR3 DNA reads TGCGCCAGCAGCTTGGGGGGGGCCCGAGTAGAAACGCAGTATTTT. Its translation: CASSLGGARVETQYF.

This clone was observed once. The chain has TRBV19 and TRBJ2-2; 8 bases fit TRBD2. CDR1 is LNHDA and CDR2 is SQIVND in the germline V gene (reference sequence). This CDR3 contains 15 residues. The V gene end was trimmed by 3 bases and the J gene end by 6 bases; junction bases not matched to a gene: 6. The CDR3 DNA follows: TGTGCCAGTAGTATCGGCGGGAGGAATGCCGGGGAGCTGTTTTTT. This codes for CASSIGGRNAGELFF.

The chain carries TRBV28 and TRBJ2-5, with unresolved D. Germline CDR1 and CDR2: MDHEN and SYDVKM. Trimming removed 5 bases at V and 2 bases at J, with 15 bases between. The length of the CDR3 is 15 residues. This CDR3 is CASSPTGRPQETQYF. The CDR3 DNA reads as TGTGCCAGCAGTCCAACCGGACGACCTCAAGAGACCCAGTACTTC.

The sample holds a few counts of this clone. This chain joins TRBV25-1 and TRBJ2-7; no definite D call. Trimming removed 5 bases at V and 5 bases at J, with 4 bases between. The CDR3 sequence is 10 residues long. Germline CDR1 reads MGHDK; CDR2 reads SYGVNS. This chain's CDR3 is CASSFDEQYF. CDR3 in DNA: TGTGCCAGCAGTTTCGACGAGCAGTACTTC.

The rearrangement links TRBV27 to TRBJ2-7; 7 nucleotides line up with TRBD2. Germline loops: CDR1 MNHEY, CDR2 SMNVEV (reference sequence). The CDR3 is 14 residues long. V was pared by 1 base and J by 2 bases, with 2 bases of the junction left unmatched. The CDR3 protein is CASSLYGRPYEQYF. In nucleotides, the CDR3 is TGTGCCAGCAGTTTATACGGGAGGCCCTACGAGCAGTACTTC.

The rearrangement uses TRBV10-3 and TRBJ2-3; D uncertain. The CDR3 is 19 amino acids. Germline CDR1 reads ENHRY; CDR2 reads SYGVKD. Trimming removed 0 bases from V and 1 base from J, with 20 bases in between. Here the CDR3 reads CAISESGGTTRLGTDTQYF. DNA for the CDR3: TGTGCCATCAGTGAGTCCGGTGGTACTACCCGCTTAGGCACAGATACGCAGTATTTT.